A selection of T cell receptor beta chains follows, all from one sample in a study of monozygotic twins with cystic fibrosis. Only in-frame clones appear in the TCRdb table, and some are missing; sequencing was by immunoSEQ multiplex PCR. Found here are 12,000 to 15,000 clones, approximately 98% of them singletons; the top ten hold 0.41%. The specimen sequenced was blood. These receptors all stem from a girl aged 2 to 9 with cystic fibrosis. CDR3s include the opening cysteine and the closing phenylalanine or tryptophan. D genes are given only for firm matches. Only part of the rows carry a size: once, few, many, or a class if the clone is expanded.

j_gene: TRBJ1-3
abundance: NA
d_gene: NA
v_gene: TRBV15
CDR3nt: TGTGCCACCTTGGACAGTCGCTCTGGAAACACCATATATTTT
CDR3aa: CATLDSRSGNTIYF

j_gene: TRBJ2-7
abundance: NA
d_gene: NA
v_gene: TRBV4-1
CDR3nt: TGCGCCAGCAGCCAAGGAGACACCTCCTACGAGCAGTACTTC
CDR3aa: CASSQGDTSYEQYF

j_gene: TRBJ2-1
abundance: NA
d_gene: TRBD2
v_gene: TRBV14
CDR3nt: TGTGCCAGCAGCCAAGTGACTAGCGGGACCTACAATGAGCAGTTCTTC
CDR3aa: CASSQVTSGTYNEQFF

j_gene: TRBJ1-1
abundance: NA
d_gene: TRBD1
v_gene: TRBV27
CDR3nt: TGTGCCAGCAGATCTCGGACAGGGCCATCTAGGTGGACTGAAGCTTTCTTT
CDR3aa: CASRSRTGPSRWTEAFF

j_gene: TRBJ2-5
abundance: NA
d_gene: TRBD2
v_gene: TRBV6-5
CDR3nt: TGTGCCAGCAGCCCCGGACTAGTAAAGACCCAGTACTTC
CDR3aa: CASSPGLVKTQYF

j_gene: TRBJ2-1
abundance: NA
d_gene: TRBD2
v_gene: TRBV6-6
CDR3nt: TGTGCCAGCAGTTACGGCGGGAGCTCCTACAATGAGCAGTTCTTC
CDR3aa: CASSYGGSSYNEQFF

j_gene: TRBJ1-2
abundance: NA
d_gene: NA
v_gene: TRBV19
CDR3nt: TGTGCCAGTAGTACGTCGGGACTTTTTAACTATGGCTACACCTTC
CDR3aa: CASSTSGLFNYGYTF

j_gene: TRBJ2-7
abundance: few
d_gene: NA
v_gene: TRBV28
CDR3nt: TGTGCCAGCAGCCCCGACGGTACGGGTACCTACGAGCAGTACTTC
CDR3aa: CASSPDGTGTYEQYF

j_gene: TRBJ1-1
abundance: NA
d_gene: NA
v_gene: TRBV19
CDR3nt: TGTGCCAGTAGTACGGACATTATGAACACTGAAGCTTTCTTT
CDR3aa: CASSTDIMNTEAFF

j_gene: TRBJ1-2
abundance: NA
d_gene: NA
v_gene: TRBV28
CDR3nt: TGTGCCAGCAGTTTATTAGGACGAACCCTTAACTATGGCTACACCTTC
CDR3aa: CASSLLGRTLNYGYTF

j_gene: TRBJ2-1
abundance: NA
d_gene: TRBD2
v_gene: TRBV27
CDR3nt: TGTGCCAGCAGTTTACTAGCGGGAGGGCCAAATGAGCAGTTCTTC
CDR3aa: CASSLLAGGPNEQFF

j_gene: TRBJ1-2
abundance: NA
d_gene: TRBD1
v_gene: TRBV10-3
CDR3nt: TGTGCCATCGGCGCCGGGACAGGGGAAACCTATGGCTACACCTTC
CDR3aa: CAIGAGTGETYGYTF

j_gene: TRBJ1-4
abundance: NA
d_gene: TRBD1
v_gene: TRBV12-5
CDR3nt: TGTGCTAGTGGTTTTATCGCCAGGGGGGGACTGCAAGTGAAGGCAACTAATGAAAAACTGTTTTTT
CDR3aa: CASGFIARGGLQVKATNEKLFF

j_gene: TRBJ1-2
abundance: NA
d_gene: TRBD1
v_gene: TRBV29-1
CDR3nt: TGCAGCGTTGTTCAGGCAGGGGGTGGCTACACCTTC
CDR3aa: CSVVQAGGGYTF

j_gene: TRBJ2-2
abundance: NA
d_gene: NA
v_gene: TRBV6-5
CDR3nt: TGTGCCAGCAATACCCCCCAGAACACCGGGGAGCTGTTTTTT
CDR3aa: CASNTPQNTGELFF

j_gene: TRBJ2-4
abundance: NA
d_gene: NA
v_gene: TRBV13
CDR3nt: TGTGCCAGCAGCTTAGGACCGGGAACCAAAAACATTCAGTACTTC
CDR3aa: CASSLGPGTKNIQYF

j_gene: TRBJ1-2
abundance: NA
d_gene: NA
v_gene: TRBV7-9
CDR3nt: TGTGCCAGCAGCGCCACACAGGGCGATGGCTACACCTTC
CDR3aa: CASSATQGDGYTF

j_gene: TRBJ2-2
abundance: once
d_gene: TRBD1
v_gene: TRBV29-1
CDR3nt: TGCAGCGCACAGACAGGGGGCACCGGGGAGCTGTTTTTT
CDR3aa: CSAQTGGTGELFF

j_gene: TRBJ2-5
abundance: NA
d_gene: TRBD1
v_gene: TRBV7-9
CDR3nt: TGTGCCAGCAGCTTACCGGACAGGGATTGGACCCAGTACTTC
CDR3aa: CASSLPDRDWTQYF

j_gene: TRBJ2-3
abundance: NA
d_gene: NA
v_gene: TRBV5-4
CDR3nt: TGTGCCAGCAGCTTGTCGGCAGAACTTACAGATACGCAGTATTTT
CDR3aa: CASSLSAELTDTQYF

j_gene: TRBJ2-1
abundance: NA
d_gene: TRBD2
v_gene: TRBV11-1
CDR3nt: TGTGCCAGCAGCTCAGGACTAGGTTTAAGCAATGAGCAGTTCTTC
CDR3aa: CASSSGLGLSNEQFF

j_gene: TRBJ1-2
abundance: NA
d_gene: TRBD1
v_gene: TRBV28
CDR3nt: TGTGCCAGCAGTTTAAGGGACAGTAACTATGGCTACACCTTC
CDR3aa: CASSLRDSNYGYTF

j_gene: TRBJ1-2
abundance: NA
d_gene: NA
v_gene: TRBV7-9
CDR3nt: TGTGCCAGCAGCCAAGGGGTAGGCTATGGCTACACCTTC
CDR3aa: CASSQGVGYGYTF

j_gene: TRBJ2-2
abundance: NA
d_gene: NA
v_gene: TRBV2
CDR3nt: TGTGCCAGCAGCTCTTGGAACACCGGGGAGCTGTTTTTT
CDR3aa: CASSSWNTGELFF

j_gene: TRBJ1-3
abundance: once
d_gene: TRBD1
v_gene: TRBV7-9
CDR3nt: TGTGCCAGCAGCAACTTACGACAGGGGAGCGCTGGAAACACCATATATTTT
CDR3aa: CASSNLRQGSAGNTIYF

j_gene: TRBJ2-6
abundance: NA
d_gene: NA
v_gene: TRBV19
CDR3nt: TGTGCCAGTAGTCCAAACCCCCCGGGGGCGGAAGGGGCCAACGTCCTGACTTTC
CDR3aa: CASSPNPPGAEGANVLTF

j_gene: TRBJ2-7
abundance: NA
d_gene: NA
v_gene: TRBV30
CDR3nt: TGTGCCTGGACCACCGACTGGCTATCCTCCTACGAGCAGTACTTC
CDR3aa: CAWTTDWLSSYEQYF

j_gene: TRBJ2-2
abundance: NA
d_gene: NA
v_gene: TRBV4-1
CDR3nt: TGCGCCAGCAGCCAAGAGCGCTCCCAGAACACCGGGGAGCTGTTTTTT
CDR3aa: CASSQERSQNTGELFF

j_gene: TRBJ2-3
abundance: NA
d_gene: NA
v_gene: TRBV30
CDR3nt: TGTGCCTGGAGTGGGACAGGGAGGGCAGATACGCAGTATTTT
CDR3aa: CAWSGTGRADTQYF

j_gene: TRBJ2-1
abundance: NA
d_gene: TRBD1
v_gene: TRBV9
CDR3nt: TGTGCCAGCAGCGTAGACGTTGGGGGACAGGGGGCTTTGATTTCCTACAATGAGCAGTTCTTC
CDR3aa: CASSVDVGGQGALISYNEQFF

j_gene: TRBJ2-2
abundance: NA
d_gene: NA
v_gene: TRBV4-2
CDR3nt: TGTGCCAGCAGCCAAACGTTAGGGGGAACCGGGGAGCTGTTTTTT
CDR3aa: CASSQTLGGTGELFF

j_gene: TRBJ2-1
abundance: NA
d_gene: TRBD2
v_gene: TRBV11-2
CDR3nt: TGTGCCAGCAGCTTAGGGCTAGCGGGAGATTCGGAGTTCTTC
CDR3aa: CASSLGLAGDSEFF

j_gene: TRBJ2-7
abundance: NA
d_gene: NA
v_gene: TRBV6-6
CDR3nt: TGTGCCAGCAGTTCGGGGGGACATCAAACCTACGAGCAGTACTTC
CDR3aa: CASSSGGHQTYEQYF

j_gene: TRBJ2-3
abundance: NA
d_gene: NA
v_gene: TRBV2
CDR3nt: TGTGCCAGCACCGAATTTCGACAGCCGGGACAGGAATGGGGAGGGCCAGATACGCAGTATTTT
CDR3aa: CASTEFRQPGQEWGGPDTQYF

j_gene: TRBJ2-3
abundance: NA
d_gene: TRBD2
v_gene: TRBV5-1
CDR3nt: TGCGCCAGCAGCTCTGGACTAGCGGGCACAGATACGCAGTATTTT
CDR3aa: CASSSGLAGTDTQYF

j_gene: TRBJ1-5
abundance: NA
d_gene: NA
v_gene: TRBV7-9
CDR3nt: TGTGCCAGCAGCTTAGGTATGGCAGGTCAAGAGCCCCAGCATTTT
CDR3aa: CASSLGMAGQEPQHF

j_gene: TRBJ1-1
abundance: NA
d_gene: NA
v_gene: TRBV29-1
CDR3nt: TGCAGCGTCAGGAACACTGAAGCTTTCTTT
CDR3aa: CSVRNTEAFF

j_gene: TRBJ2-7
abundance: NA
d_gene: TRBD1
v_gene: TRBV27
CDR3nt: TGTGCCAGCAAACTGGGACAGGGGAGTAACGAGCAGTACTTC
CDR3aa: CASKLGQGSNEQYF

j_gene: TRBJ1-1
abundance: NA
d_gene: NA
v_gene: TRBV6-5
CDR3nt: TGTGCCAGCAGTTACTCGGGGGGCCCGAACACTGAAGCTTTCTTT
CDR3aa: CASSYSGGPNTEAFF

j_gene: TRBJ1-5
abundance: NA
d_gene: NA
v_gene: TRBV5-6
CDR3nt: TGTGCCAGCAGCTTGGGATGGCATAGCAATCAGCCCCAGCATTTT
CDR3aa: CASSLGWHSNQPQHF

j_gene: TRBJ1-1
abundance: NA
d_gene: NA
v_gene: TRBV29-1
CDR3nt: TGCAGCGTCCAACAGGGATCGAGCACTGAAGCTTTCTTT
CDR3aa: CSVQQGSSTEAFF

j_gene: TRBJ2-5
abundance: NA
d_gene: NA
v_gene: TRBV9
CDR3nt: TGTGCCAGCAGCGTAGGCGCGTCAGAGACCCAGTACTTC
CDR3aa: CASSVGASETQYF